The 20 T cell receptor beta chains presented below share a single source sample, sequenced in a study of blood T cells in healthy people across ages. A J-beta primer mix and a sample-barcoded 5' primer were used in a second PCR of roughly 6 to 12 cycles. TCRdb redid the calling of the 5' RACE reads with MiXCR, one entry per CDR3 protein. There are 1.5 million to 2 million distinct CDR3 sequences in the sample; roughly a third occur only once, and around 10% lies in the top ten. The material sequenced was blood. These receptors were obtained from a young woman in good health.

The count of this clonotype is one. This chain joins TRBV5-1 and TRBJ2-1; D is undetermined. The ends were cut back, 0 bases at V and 3 bases at J, with 7 bases in the middle. From germline, CDR1 is SGHRS and CDR2 YFSETQ. This CDR3 has 14 residues. CDR3 residues: CASSLGNGYNEQFF. The DNA for the CDR3 is TGCGCCAGCAGCTTGGGAAACGGCTACAATGAGCAGTTCTTC.

On this clonotype: This may stem from a read error, because a much larger clone lies one nucleotide away. The V and J genes are TRBV10-3 and TRBJ2-4, with 7 nucleotides matching TRBD2. The better agreement between TRBJ2-7 and the DNA end casts doubt on the J call. This CDR3 spans 15 amino acids. CDR1 and CDR2 (germline): ENHRY, SYGVKD. CDR3 bases: TGTGCCGTCAGTGAGTTTGGGGGAGGGTCCTACGAGCAGTACTTC. Its translation is CAVSEFGGGSYEQYF.

This clonotype was observed at least ten times. The V call is TRBV4-1, the J call TRBJ1-2, with a tentative D call TRBD1 (6 bases). Between the trimmed V and J ends, which lost 3 bases and 5 bases, there was a span of 16 bases. The germline V gene encodes CDR1 MGHRA and CDR2 YSYEKL. This CDR3 is 15 amino acids long. The CDR3 nucleotides are TGCGCCAGCAGCCATAGCACAGGGCCAGAGTATGGCTACACCTTC. This sequence encodes CASSHSTGPEYGYTF.

The chain combines TRBV13 with TRBJ2-5; 14 nucleotides agree with TRBD2. CDR1 PRHDT and CDR2 FYEKMQ come from the germline V gene (reference sequence). The CDR3 extends over 19 amino acids. V lost 7 bases, J lost 4 bases, and 17 bases stayed unmatched. CDR3 sequence (DNA): TGTGCCAGCACCTCTTCGATGACTAGCGGGGGGGCCGGAGGAGAGACCCAGTACTTC. Amino acid sequence: CASTSSMTSGGAGGETQYF. Together with reference TRBV13 and TRBJ2-5, the CDR3 gives the full variable domain: AAGVIQSPRHLIKEKRETATLKCYPIPRHDTVYWYQQGPGQDPQFLISFYEKMQSDKGSIPDRFSAQQFSDYHSELNMSSLELGDSALYFCASTSSMTSGGAGGETQYFGPGTRLLVL.

This rearrangement joins TRBV2 to TRBJ1-1; D may be TRBD1 (5 bases). The CDR3 covers 14 residues. The V and J ends lost 8 bases and 0 bases respectively, with 13 bases between them. Germline V gene data show CDR1 as SNHLY and CDR2 as FYNNEI. This CDR3 reads CASRERGMNTEAFF. For the CDR3, the DNA is TGTGCCAGCCGCGAACGGGGGATGAACACTGAAGCTTTCTTT.

This clonotype has a single count. This chain connects TRBV5-1 to TRBJ1-1; a weak D match, TRBD1 (6 bases). Looked up from germline, CDR1 is SGHRS and CDR2 is YFSETQ. V gave up 4 bases and J gave up 0 bases, with 16 bases separating them. CDR3 length: 16 residues. CDR3 residues: CASSIRQARMNTEAFF. The CDR3 DNA sequence: TGCGCCAGCAGCATACGACAGGCCCGAATGAACACTGAAGCTTTCTTT.

A few counts support this clonotype. The genes are TRBV5-5 and TRBJ2-7; the D gene is possibly TRBD2 (6 bases). V lost 2 bases, J lost 8 bases, and 17 bases lay in between. Germline lookup yields CDR1 SGHKS and CDR2 YYEKEE (reference sequence). The CDR3 runs 14 residues. The CDR3 DNA sequence: TGTGCCAGCAGCTTCTCATACGGGGGAACCCAGCAGTACTTC. Its protein is CASSFSYGGTQQYF.

This clonotype was observed a single time. This chain joins TRBV5-4 and TRBJ2-3, with 12 positions matching TRBD2. V shed 3 bases and J 0 bases; nucleotides not matched to a gene: 14. From germline, CDR1 is SGHNT and CDR2 YYREEE (reference sequence). CDR3 size: 20 residues. The CDR3 loop is CASSSASLLAGGPSTDTQYF. CDR3 DNA sequence: TGTGCCAGCAGCTCTGCCTCCCTACTAGCGGGGGGCCCTAGCACAGATACGCAGTATTTT.

This clonotype has only a few counts. The chain links TRBV5-1 to TRBJ2-3, with 9 bases aligning to TRBD2. The junction had 6 bases not matched to a gene; V was cut back by 0 bases and J by 1 base. Per germline, CDR1 SGHRS and CDR2 YFSETQ. The CDR3 totals 17 residues. CDR3 DNA sequence: TGCGCCAGCAGCTTGGGAGGAGCGGGAGGCGGCACAGATACGCAGTATTTT. Translation gives CASSLGGAGGGTDTQYF. Looking up the rest from reference TRBV5-1 and TRBJ2-3 gives the full variable domain: KAGVTQTPRYLIKTRGQQVTLSCSPISGHRSVSWYQQTPGQGLQFLFEYFSETQRNKGNFPGRFSGRQFSNSRSEMNVSTLELGDSALYLCASSLGGAGGGTDTQYFGPGTRLTVL.

V is TRBV2 and J is TRBJ1-4; D unclear. The ends were cut back, 4 bases at V and 5 bases at J, with 14 bases in the middle. Per the germline V gene, CDR1 is SNHLY and CDR2 is FYNNEI. The CDR3 length is 15 residues. The CDR3 coding sequence is TGTGCCAGCAGTGTCATGGTGGGGAGGAATGAAAAACTGTTTTTT. Translation: CASSVMVGRNEKLFF.

On this clonotype: One junction end does not reproduce the germline sequence, and a read error may be involved. V gene TRBV20-1 combines with J gene TRBJ2-1; 8 nucleotides agree with TRBD2. Germline loops: CDR1 DFQATT, CDR2 SNEGSKA (reference sequence). The length of the CDR3 is 19 residues. In nucleotides, the CDR3 is TGCAGTGCTAAATTGTCGGGGGGGCGGACACTTGGCTCCCACAATGAGCAGTTCTTC. Its protein is CSAKLSGGRTLGSHNEQFF.

The chain recombines TRBV7-2 with TRBJ2-3, with TRBD2 identical over 11 bases. The CDR3 sequence is 18 residues long. The germline V gene has CDR1 SGHTA and CDR2 FQGNSA. The V gene end was trimmed by 2 bases and the J gene end by 5 bases; junction bases not matched to a gene: 12. The CDR3 sequence: CASSLYSGGASVKDTQYF. The CDR3 DNA reads as TGTGCCAGCAGCTTATATAGCGGGGGGGCCTCAGTTAAAGATACGCAGTATTTT.

On this clonotype itself: A junction boundary mismatches the germline segment, possibly from a read error. The chain links TRBV5-1 to TRBJ2-7; 9 positions agree with TRBD2. Germline V gene lookup returns CDR1 SGHRS and CDR2 YFSETQ. The CDR3 is 15 residues long. The CDR3 loop is CASSLGGSGRYEQYF. CDR3 nucleotide sequence: TGTGCCAGCAGCTTGGGGGGTAGCGGGAGATACGAGCAGTACTTC.

This chain connects TRBV21-1 to TRBJ2-7; the D call in the table, TRBD1, was not verified against the DNA. TRBV21-1 is tagged as a pseudogene. The CDR3 loop spans 13 amino acids. CDR3 sequence reads: CASTGDLRGEQYF. CDR3 coding DNA: TGTGCCAGCACCGGGGATCTGAGGGGCGAGCAGTACTTC.

This chain links TRBV21-1 with TRBJ1-2. TRBV21-1 is given as a pseudogene. The CDR3 runs 17 residues. This CDR3 is CASFYRDPLSSLYGYTF. The CDR3, as DNA: TGTGCCAGTTTCTACAGGGACCCTCTAAGCAGCCTCTATGGCTACACCTTC.

The CDR3 nucleotides read TGTGCCAGCATCCTCGGGGGGGTAAGCTCCTACGAGCAGTACTTC. Translated, it gives CASILGGVSSYEQYF. This chain connects TRBV28 to TRBJ2-7; TRBD2 matches at 8 bases. Unmatched junction bases numbered 8, after V lost 7 bases and J lost 0 bases. The CDR3 loop spans 15 amino acids. Germline CDR1 is MDHEN and CDR2 is SYDVKM.

This clonotype has only a few counts. In DNA, the CDR3 is TGTGCCAGCAGCGGGGGGGTGCCGCGGGAGCAGTACTTC. Translation gives CASSGGVPREQYF. The chain recombines TRBV27 with TRBJ2-7, with 8 bases matching TRBD2. The V segment lost 6 bases and the J segment 7 bases; nucleotides outside the gene matches: 8. The CDR3 sequence is 13 residues long. Per germline, CDR1 MNHEY and CDR2 SMNVEV (reference sequence).

The chain employs TRBV9 and TRBJ2-7, with a possible D match to TRBD2 (5 bases). V was clipped by 4 bases and J by 4 bases, with 15 bases between them. CDR1 and CDR2 from the germline V gene are SGDLS and YYNGEE. CDR3 length: 14 residues. The CDR3 DNA is TGTGCCAGCAGCCCAGCACGTGAGCGGTACGAGCAGTACTTC. Its protein product is CASSPARERYEQYF.

This clonotype was observed many times. The CDR3 sequence: CASSDWTSVTSYEQYF. The CDR3 region has the DNA TGCGCCAGCAGTGATTGGACTAGCGTGACGTCCTACGAGCAGTACTTC. J is TRBJ2-7 and V is TRBV10-2, with TRBD2 identical over 9 bases. There are 16 residues in the CDR3. Trimming removed 3 bases from V and 1 base from J; junction bases left unmatched: 7. Germline V CDR1 and CDR2: WSHSY, SAAADI.

The chain has TRBV11-3 and TRBJ2-5; weak D call: TRBD2 (5 bases). V lost 4 bases and J 11 bases, leaving 11 bases between the germline ends. CDR1 is SGHNT and CDR2 is YENEEA in the germline V gene. The CDR3 covers 11 residues. For the CDR3, the DNA is TGTGCCAGCAGCTCTAGCTATGGGCAGTACTTC. Protein product: CASSSSYGQYF.